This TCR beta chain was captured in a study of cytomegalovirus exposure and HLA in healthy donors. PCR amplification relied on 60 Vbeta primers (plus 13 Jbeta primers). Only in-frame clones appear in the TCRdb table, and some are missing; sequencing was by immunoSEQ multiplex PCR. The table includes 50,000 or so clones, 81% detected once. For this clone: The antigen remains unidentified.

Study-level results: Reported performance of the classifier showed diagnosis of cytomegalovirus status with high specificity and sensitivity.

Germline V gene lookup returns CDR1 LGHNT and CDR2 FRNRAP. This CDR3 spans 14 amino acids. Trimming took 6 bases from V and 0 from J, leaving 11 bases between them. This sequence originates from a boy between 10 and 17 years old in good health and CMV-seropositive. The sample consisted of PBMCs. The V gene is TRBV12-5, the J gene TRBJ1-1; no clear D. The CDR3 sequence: CASGPRRLNTEAFF. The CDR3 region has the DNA TGTGCTAGTGGGCCACGGCGGCTGAACACTGAAGCTTTCTTT.